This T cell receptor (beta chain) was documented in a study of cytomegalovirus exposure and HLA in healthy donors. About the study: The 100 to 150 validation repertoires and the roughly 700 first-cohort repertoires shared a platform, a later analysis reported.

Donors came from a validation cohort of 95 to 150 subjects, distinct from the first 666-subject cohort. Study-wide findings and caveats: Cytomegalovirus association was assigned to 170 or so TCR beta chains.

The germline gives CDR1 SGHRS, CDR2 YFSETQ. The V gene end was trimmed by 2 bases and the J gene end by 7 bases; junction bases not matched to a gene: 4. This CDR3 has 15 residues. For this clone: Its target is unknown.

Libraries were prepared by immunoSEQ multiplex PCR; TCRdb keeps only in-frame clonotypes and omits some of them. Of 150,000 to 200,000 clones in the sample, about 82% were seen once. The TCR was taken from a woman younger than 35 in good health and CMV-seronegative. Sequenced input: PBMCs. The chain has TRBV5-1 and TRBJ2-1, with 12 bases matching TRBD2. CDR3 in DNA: TGCGCCAGCAGCTTACCGGGACTAGCGGGTAATGAGCAGTTCTTC. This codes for CASSLPGLAGNEQFF.